A selection of T cell receptor beta chains follows, all from one sample in a study of T-cell memory formation after mild COVID-19. TCRdb itself ran the 5' RACE reads through MiXCR, one entry per CDR3 protein. Of 250,000 to 350,000 distinct CDR3 sequences listed, around a sixth are singletons. The specimen sequenced was PBMCs or a T cell subset sorted from them (not recorded which). The receptors were sampled from a young man who had mild COVID-19 (a few samples of this study predate the infection). Cell type and time point are not known. Both conserved end residues are trimmed from each CDR3. Each record gives: V gene, J gene, CDR3 length, CDR3 protein.

TRBV6-5,TRBJ2-1,14,ASSYSGAGGALGQF
TRBV6-6,TRBJ2-5,10,ASSRTIETQY
TRBV4-1,TRBJ1-2,15,ASSQDLFWDSPYGYT
TRBV5-1,TRBJ2-2,11,ASRIANTGELF
TRBV12-3/TRBV12-4,TRBJ2-1,11,ASSSTRGNEQF
TRBV6-2/TRBV6-3,TRBJ1-3,10,ASSYSSISIY
TRBV5-1,TRBJ1-2,13,ARRSGGPSNYGYT
TRBV7-6,TRBJ2-3,12,ASTRGGSTDTQY
TRBV12-3/TRBV12-4,TRBJ2-1,12,ASKGTGSYNEQF
TRBV28,TRBJ2-5,14,ASSSGQGALLETQY
TRBV7-9,TRBJ2-1,14,ASSLEGGPPYNEQF
TRBV15,TRBJ2-5,15,ATSRETSGATFGTQY
TRBV2,TRBJ1-1,13,ASSEGQIYNTEAF
TRBV7-2,TRBJ2-5,12,ASSLVRGRETQY
TRBV10-3,TRBJ2-3,12,AIRSDRGGNTQY
TRBV25-1,TRBJ2-1,16,ASSAFVGKRGGDNEQF
TRBV18,TRBJ2-3,13,ASSQQGVGTDTQY
TRBV4-3,TRBJ2-7,14,ASSQGVSGGRYEQY
TRBV29-1,TRBJ2-7,13,SVERTGDEAYEQY
TRBV6-5,TRBJ2-3,11,ASRVTDTDTQY
TRBV4-2,TRBJ1-5,13,ASSQGTRGNQPQH
TRBV29-1,TRBJ2-7,10,SARGRGWEQY
TRBV20-1,TRBJ1-4,9,SASKDEKLF
TRBV5-1,TRBJ1-4,13,ASSLALGLGEKLF
TRBV5-1,TRBJ1-1,13,ASSPETVWNTEAF
TRBV4-1,TRBJ2-3,11,ASSQDPVDTQY
TRBV7-2,TRBJ1-4,12,ASSLAMDTEKLF
TRBV6-2/TRBV6-3,TRBJ1-1,13,ASSSGLRYNTEAF
TRBV4-3,TRBJ2-2,12,ASSQDAHSGELF
TRBV10-3,TRBJ2-1,16,AISDRGTSGGASWEQF
TRBV6-6,TRBJ1-6,12,ASSLQGGGSPLH
TRBV5-1,TRBJ2-5,11,ASSFQGVGTQY
TRBV12-3/TRBV12-4,TRBJ2-3,11,ASVRQRTDTQY
TRBV20-1,TRBJ2-2,10,SARRGAGELF
TRBV20-1,TRBJ1-4,14,SARKRDRGVSEKLF
TRBV12-3/TRBV12-4,TRBJ1-2,11,ASTRTPNYGYT
TRBV4-3,TRBJ1-1,14,ASSQDSAGGNTEAF
TRBV25-1,TRBJ1-4,13,ASSVGGATNEKLF
TRBV4-2,TRBJ2-1,14,ASSQVRTSGLNEQF
TRBV20-1,TRBJ1-5,10,SASGGLQPQH
TRBV4-3,TRBJ2-7,9,ASSQDAGPD
TRBV20-1,TRBJ1-2,13,SAMGQGIWNYGYT
TRBV28,TRBJ2-2,13,ASSLALGNTGELF
TRBV9,TRBJ2-2,14,ASSLRGRSNTGELF
TRBV4-3,TRBJ2-1,14,ASSQVDGGGAYEQF
TRBV20-1,TRBJ1-1,12,SARVRGLGTEAF
TRBV11-1,TRBJ1-2,12,ASSLGHQNYGYT